The entry below describes one T cell receptor beta chain. Its antigen is currently unknown. Researchers partitioned CD4+ cells into CD45RA+ naive and CD45RA-negative memory subsets. Some clones are missing from TCRdb's copy, which holds only in-frame ones; the method was immunoSEQ multiplex PCR. This sample has about 660,000 clones, with approximately 79% found just once. This sample is part of a study of shared clonotypes between healthy human individuals. The germline V gene encodes CDR1 MGHRA and CDR2 YSYEKL. The CDR3 extends over 15 amino acids. Deletions cut 7 bases from V and 1 base from J, with 11 bases between. Study-level points and caveats: Donor scarcity curtailed the genetic and exposure-history diversity represented herein.

Source material: memory CD4+ T cells sorted from blood. Subset reported: CD45RA-negative fraction. The chain uses TRBV4-1 and TRBJ2-6; D is perhaps TRBD2 (5 bases). This receptor was obtained from a woman in her twenties or thirties in good health. The chain's CDR3 is CASTRSGSGANVLTF. The CDR3 region has the DNA TGCGCCAGCACCCGCTCGGGGTCTGGGGCCAACGTCCTGACTTTC.